Listed below are T cell receptor beta chains from one sample, sequenced in a study of cytomegalovirus exposure and HLA in healthy donors. Libraries were prepared by immunoSEQ multiplex PCR; TCRdb keeps only in-frame clonotypes and omits some of them. Across under 200,000 clones, the top ten clones capture roughly 6.7% of the sample. Sequenced material: PBMCs. The receptors originated from a man in his thirties or forties in good health and CMV-seronegative. The CDR3 runs from the conserved cysteine through the conserved F or W. A D gene is named only where the DNA matches it firmly.

j_call	d_call	v_call	cdr3_aa	cdr3_nt
TRBJ1-4	-	TRBV6-5	CATSRAGHTNEKLFF	TGTGCCACCAGCCGTGCAGGGCATACTAATGAAAAACTGTTTTTT
TRBJ2-7	TRBD1	TRBV5-1	CASSEPGQGDEQYF	TGCGCCAGCAGCGAACCGGGACAGGGTGACGAGCAGTACTTC
TRBJ2-7	-	TRBV21-1	CASRGATGSYEQYF	TGTGCCAGCAGAGGGGCAACCGGTTCCTACGAGCAGTACTTC
TRBJ1-2	-	TRBV6-1	CASSELQVANYGYTF	TGTGCCAGCAGTGAACTCCAGGTCGCTAACTATGGCTACACCTTC
TRBJ2-3	-	TRBV5-1	CASSRGEGADTQYF	TGCGCCAGCAGCCGGGGGGAGGGGGCAGATACGCAGTATTTT
TRBJ2-7	TRBD1	TRBV2	CASDQGQGDEQYF	TGTGCCAGCGACCAGGGACAGGGGGACGAGCAGTACTTC
TRBJ1-5	-	TRBV6-5	CASSYTGMGNQPQHF	TGTGCCAGCAGTTACACGGGGATGGGCAATCAGCCCCAGCATTTT
TRBJ2-3	-	TRBV13	CASSPPYREGPDTQYF	TGTGCCAGCAGCCCACCTTACAGGGAGGGACCCGATACGCAGTATTTT
TRBJ2-7	TRBD2	TRBV30	CAWTSGGRLAYEQYF	TGTGCCTGGACTAGCGGGGGGCGTTTAGCCTACGAGCAGTACTTC
TRBJ1-4	-	TRBV27	CASSSAQGPNEKLFF	TGTGCCAGCAGTTCGGCACAGGGACCGAATGAAAAACTGTTTTTT
TRBJ2-7	TRBD1	TRBV19	CASRQGIYYEQYF	TGTGCCAGTAGACAGGGGATTTACTACGAGCAGTACTTC
TRBJ1-5	TRBD1	TRBV11-2	CASSGARGDQPQHF	TGTGCCAGCAGCGGGGCCAGGGGGGATCAGCCCCAGCATTTT
TRBJ1-1	-	TRBV4-1	CASSLRAGGGGVPEAFF	TGCGCCAGCAGCCTAAGGGCCGGGGGGGGAGGGGTGCCTGAAGCTTTCTTT
TRBJ2-7	TRBD1	TRBV25-1	CASGQGAYEQYF	TGTGCCAGCGGACAGGGGGCCTACGAGCAGTACTTC
TRBJ1-1	TRBD1	TRBV30	CAWSPSGGTGMNTEAFF	TGTGCCTGGAGTCCCTCGGGGGGGACAGGGATGAACACTGAAGCTTTCTTT
TRBJ2-2	TRBD1	TRBV4-1	CASSPGQGPTGELFF	TGCGCCAGCAGCCCGGGACAGGGGCCCACCGGGGAGCTGTTTTTT
TRBJ2-2	-	TRBV5-1	CASSLRTGRVGTGELFF	TGCGCCAGCAGCCTGAGGACAGGGAGGGTCGGCACCGGGGAGCTGTTTTTT
TRBJ1-5	-	TRBV10-2	CASSSGNQPQHF	TGCGCCAGCAGTTCGGGGAATCAGCCCCAGCATTTT
TRBJ1-2	TRBD1	TRBV11-2	CASSQGAGGIYGYTF	TGTGCCAGCAGTCAAGGGGCAGGGGGCATCTATGGCTACACCTTC
TRBJ2-2	-	TRBV7-6	CASSRRLAKNTGELFF	TGTGCCAGCAGCCGACGGCTAGCGAAGAACACCGGGGAGCTGTTTTTT
TRBJ2-7	TRBD1	TRBV13	CASSLVGQGAYEQYF	TGTGCCAGCAGCTTAGTGGGACAGGGGGCCTACGAGCAGTACTTC
TRBJ2-1	-	TRBV27	CASSLYPQRQYNEQFF	TGTGCCAGCAGTTTATACCCCCAGCGGCAGTACAATGAGCAGTTCTTC
TRBJ2-7	TRBD1	TRBV19	CASSRDSIYEQYF	TGTGCCAGTAGTCGGGACAGTATCTACGAGCAGTACTTC
TRBJ2-3	TRBD2	TRBV4-2	CASSQDLTSGAPDTQYF	TGTGCCAGCAGCCAAGATCTTACTAGCGGGGCCCCAGATACGCAGTATTTT
TRBJ2-1	TRBD1	TRBV15	CATSRDHGTGGYNEQFF	TGTGCCACCAGCAGAGATCATGGGACAGGGGGTTACAATGAGCAGTTCTTC
TRBJ1-2	-	TRBV29-1	CSVEGGGSYGYTF	TGCAGCGTTGAAGGGGGGGGCAGCTATGGCTACACCTTC
TRBJ2-7	-	TRBV4-1	CASSQGAVGGGPSYEQYF	TGCGCCAGCAGCCAAGGGGCTGTTGGGGGGGGGCCGTCCTACGAGCAGTACTTC
TRBJ1-5	TRBD1	TRBV19	CASNGQGDQPQHF	TGTGCCAGTAATGGACAGGGTGATCAGCCCCAGCATTTT
TRBJ1-5	-	TRBV28	CASFTPPGRGQPQHF	TGTGCCAGTTTCACACCTCCCGGAAGGGGGCAGCCCCAGCATTTT
TRBJ1-2	TRBD1	TRBV6-5	CASSYLTGVEGYTF	TGTGCCAGCAGTTACTTAACAGGGGTCGAGGGCTACACCTTC
TRBJ1-4	TRBD1	TRBV9	CASSVGTGGLGANEKLFF	TGTGCCAGCAGCGTAGGGACAGGGGGCTTGGGAGCTAATGAAAAACTGTTTTTT
TRBJ2-7	-	TRBV5-1	CASSSGVVSYEQYF	TGCGCCAGCAGCTCCGGAGTGGTTTCCTACGAGCAGTACTTC
TRBJ1-2	-	TRBV7-8	CASSNSGVPYGYTF	TGTGCCAGCAGCAACAGCGGGGTGCCCTATGGCTACACCTTC
TRBJ1-3	-	TRBV7-9	CASSLDEGERNTIYF	TGTGCCAGCAGCTTAGATGAGGGAGAGCGAAACACCATATATTTT
TRBJ2-1	TRBD1	TRBV4-1	CASSQTDRAHNNEQFF	TGCGCCAGCAGCCAAACGGACAGGGCCCATAACAATGAGCAGTTCTTC
TRBJ2-7	-	TRBV19	CASSIGHPSSYEQYF	TGTGCCAGTAGTATAGGACACCCGAGCTCCTACGAGCAGTACTTC
TRBJ1-4	TRBD1	TRBV2	CASSEARAGGEKLFF	TGTGCCAGCAGTGAAGCGCGGGCAGGGGGGGAAAAACTGTTTTTT
TRBJ2-5	-	TRBV2	CASNWREQETQYF	TGTGCCAGCAATTGGAGGGAACAAGAGACCCAGTACTTC
TRBJ1-2	-	TRBV30	CAWSRTGDLSAYGYTF	TGTGCCTGGAGTAGGACTGGGGATTTATCAGCCTATGGCTACACCTTC
TRBJ2-3	-	TRBV5-5	CASSWPGGDTQYF	TGTGCCAGCAGCTGGCCAGGGGGGGATACGCAGTATTTT
TRBJ2-6	TRBD2	TRBV19	CASSGGGTGANVLTF	TGTGCCAGTAGTGGGGGAGGGACCGGGGCCAACGTCCTGACTTTC
TRBJ2-7	TRBD2	TRBV27	CASSPLTSGGGSYEQYF	TGTGCCAGCAGTCCCCTGACTAGCGGTGGAGGCTCCTACGAGCAGTACTTC
TRBJ2-3	TRBD1	TRBV11-3	CASSPRTGVGEDTQYF	TGTGCCAGCAGCCCCAGGACAGGGGTAGGTGAGGATACGCAGTATTTT
TRBJ1-4	TRBD1	TRBV29-1	CSVVYRGNEKLFF	TGCAGCGTTGTGTACAGGGGAAACGAAAAACTGTTTTTT
TRBJ1-4	TRBD1	TRBV6-6	CASSRRTGGGNEKLFF	TGTGCCAGCAGCCGAAGGACAGGGGGAGGTAATGAAAAACTGTTTTTT
TRBJ2-5	-	TRBV18	CASSSLAWTQYF	TGTGCCAGCTCATCCCTCGCGTGGACCCAGTACTTC
TRBJ2-7	-	TRBV4-2	CASSQDLDSSYEQYF	TGTGCCAGCAGCCAAGACTTGGACAGTTCCTACGAGCAGTACTTC
TRBJ2-2	TRBD1	TRBV7-2	CASSQDRGNTGELFF	TGTGCCAGCAGCCAAGACAGGGGCAACACCGGGGAGCTGTTTTTT
TRBJ2-1	TRBD2	TRBV9	CASSAEGLAGNEQFF	TGTGCCAGCAGCGCCGAGGGACTAGCGGGGAATGAGCAGTTCTTC
TRBJ2-3	-	TRBV9	CASSVVGESTDTQYF	TGTGCCAGCAGCGTAGTGGGAGAATCCACAGATACGCAGTATTTT
TRBJ2-5	TRBD2	TRBV7-2	CASSLAVGGAGETQYF	TGTGCCAGCAGCTTAGCAGTCGGGGGGGCGGGTGAGACCCAGTACTTC
TRBJ2-3	TRBD2	TRBV30	CAWSTQGLAGGDTQYF	TGTGCCTGGAGTACCCAAGGACTAGCGGGGGGAGATACGCAGTATTTT
TRBJ2-7	-	TRBV11-2	CASSLFGIGSYEQYF	TGTGCCAGCAGCTTATTCGGGATAGGGTCCTACGAGCAGTACTTC
TRBJ1-5	-	TRBV28	CASNRQVLDQPQHF	TGTGCCAGCAATCGACAGGTACTGGATCAGCCCCAGCATTTT
TRBJ2-7	-	TRBV19	CASTKGGGYEQYF	TGTGCCAGTACTAAGGGGGGGGGATACGAGCAGTACTTC
TRBJ2-7	TRBD1	TRBV18	CASSPRTGNEQYF	TGTGCCAGCTCACCACGGACAGGGAACGAGCAGTACTTC